Below are 10 T cell receptor beta chains sequenced from a single sample in a study of cytomegalovirus exposure and HLA in healthy donors. The protocol was immunoSEQ multiplex PCR, while the TCRdb copy is restricted to in-frame clones and leaves out a portion. Of some 130,000 clones in the sample, around 87% are singletons; the top ten hold about 6%. Specimen: PBMCs. The receptors stem from a young woman in good health and CMV-seropositive.

V usage is TRBV11-3 and J usage is TRBJ2-7, with TRBD2 matching 10 bases. CDR3 length: 16 amino acids. CDR1 is SGHNT and CDR2 is YENEEA in the germline V gene. With V trimmed by 0 bases and J by 4 bases, 6 bases remained unmatched. CDR3 loop: CASSLDHASGSYEQYF. CDR3 in DNA: TGTGCCAGCAGCTTAGATCACGCTAGCGGGAGTTACGAGCAGTACTTC.

This chain uses TRBV5-4 with TRBJ1-2; tentatively, D is TRBD1 (6 bases). This CDR3 spans 13 amino acids. The germline V gene encodes CDR1 SGHNT and CDR2 YYREEE (reference sequence). The V end lost 4 bases, the J end lost 5 bases, and 12 bases lay between the germline ends. In DNA form, the CDR3 reads TGTGCCAGCAGCCAACGGACAGCTTATGGCTACACCTTC. Encoded protein: CASSQRTAYGYTF.

The chain is built from TRBV10-2 and TRBJ1-3; D is ambiguous. Germline V gene sequence: CDR1 WSHSY, CDR2 SAAADI. The V and J ends lost 4 bases and 0 bases respectively, with 4 bases between them. This CDR3 spans 13 amino acids. CDR3 residues: CASSASSGNTIYF. The CDR3 DNA sequence: TGCGCCAGCAGTGCCTCCTCTGGAAACACCATATATTTT.

This chain joins TRBV15 and TRBJ2-3; 10 bases fit TRBD1. CDR1 and CDR2 (germline): LNHNV, YYDKDF (reference sequence). With 11 bases clipped from V and 4 bases from J, the junction kept 6 bases outside the gene matches. The CDR3 runs 13 residues. The CDR3 DNA is TGTGCCTCGCGACAGGGGGCGTCAGATACGCAGTATTTT. Its translation: CASRQGASDTQYF.

V and J are TRBV13 and TRBJ2-3; 10 nucleotides align to TRBD2. V trimming: 2 bases; J trimming: 5 bases; junction bases outside the gene matches: 4. This CDR3 has 15 residues. Per the germline V gene, CDR1 is PRHDT and CDR2 is FYEKMQ (reference sequence). The CDR3 region is CASSLSGGAKDTQYF. CDR3 sequence (DNA): TGTGCCAGCAGCTTAAGCGGGGGGGCTAAAGATACGCAGTATTTT.

This clone turned up a few times. The V gene is TRBV5-4, the J gene TRBJ2-1; 8 nucleotides align to TRBD2. CDR1 and CDR2 (germline): SGHNT, YYREEE (reference sequence). This CDR3 has 12 amino acids. J gave up 15 bases and V 2 bases, and 7 bases lay outside the gene matches. The CDR3 DNA reads TGTGCCAGCAGCTTACGGACTAGCCGGCCGTTCTTC. Translating it yields CASSLRTSRPFF.

The V call is TRBV2, the J call TRBJ1-2; 7 bases map to TRBD1. After removal of 6 bases from V and 8 bases from J, the junction contained 9 bases not matched to a gene. The CDR3 covers 13 residues. Germline V lookup: CDR1 SNHLY, CDR2 FYNNEI. CDR3: CASRKQGEGGYTF. The CDR3 bases are TGTGCCAGCAGGAAGCAGGGGGAAGGCGGCTACACCTTC.

The CDR3 here is CASSPTGSGANVLTF. The CDR3 coding sequence is TGTGCCAGCAGCCCGACAGGGTCAGGGGCCAACGTCCTGACTTTC. V gene TRBV5-6 combines with J gene TRBJ2-6; 7 nucleotides line up with TRBD1. The trim removed 4 bases at V and 4 bases at J, leaving 5 bases unmatched. The V gene's germline CDR1 is SGHDT and CDR2 YYEEEE. The length of the CDR3 is 15 residues.

This clone appeared a single time. J is TRBJ2-7 and V is TRBV29-1, with 9 nucleotides matching TRBD1. The CDR3 runs 15 residues. V was clipped by 4 bases and J by 2 bases; unmatched bases: 9. Germline V gene data show CDR1 as SQVTM and CDR2 as ANQGSEA. Here the CDR3 reads CSVVRRDRVAYEQYF. The DNA for the CDR3 is TGCAGCGTTGTCCGTCGGGACAGGGTGGCCTACGAGCAGTACTTC.

The chain recombines TRBV7-8 with TRBJ2-1, with D tentatively TRBD2 (5 bases). Deletions cut 6 bases from V and 7 bases from J, with 16 bases between. This CDR3 spans 14 amino acids. In germline, CDR1 is SGHVS, CDR2 FQNEAQ. In nucleotides, the CDR3 is TGTGCCAGCAGGGGAATAACGGGGATGAATGAGCAGTTCTTC. Residues: CASRGITGMNEQFF.